This T cell receptor beta chain was sequenced in a study of Graves' ophthalmopathy and Graves' hyperthyroidism. Amplifying from RNA transcripts, the study obtained TCR beta CDR3 regions. HTBI primers were used in a first-round RT-PCR, which preceded a second-round multiplex PCR. TCRdb itself ran the multiplex PCR reads through MiXCR, one entry per CDR3 protein. The sample carries over a million distinct CDR3 sequences, about 40% recorded once. CDR3 length: 15 amino acids. Germline CDR1 ENHRY, CDR2 SYGVKD. V was cut by 2 bases and J by 4 bases, with 14 bases left in between. This clonotype was detected many times.

The sample consisted of peripheral blood or thyroid tissue (not recorded which). This chain links TRBV10-3 with TRBJ1-2, with D unresolved. The TCR comes from an adult man with Graves' hyperthyroidism. The CDR3 here is CAISEGWAEGYGYTF. CDR3 sequence (DNA): TGTGCCATCAGTGAGGGCTGGGCCGAGGGCTATGGCTACACCTTC.